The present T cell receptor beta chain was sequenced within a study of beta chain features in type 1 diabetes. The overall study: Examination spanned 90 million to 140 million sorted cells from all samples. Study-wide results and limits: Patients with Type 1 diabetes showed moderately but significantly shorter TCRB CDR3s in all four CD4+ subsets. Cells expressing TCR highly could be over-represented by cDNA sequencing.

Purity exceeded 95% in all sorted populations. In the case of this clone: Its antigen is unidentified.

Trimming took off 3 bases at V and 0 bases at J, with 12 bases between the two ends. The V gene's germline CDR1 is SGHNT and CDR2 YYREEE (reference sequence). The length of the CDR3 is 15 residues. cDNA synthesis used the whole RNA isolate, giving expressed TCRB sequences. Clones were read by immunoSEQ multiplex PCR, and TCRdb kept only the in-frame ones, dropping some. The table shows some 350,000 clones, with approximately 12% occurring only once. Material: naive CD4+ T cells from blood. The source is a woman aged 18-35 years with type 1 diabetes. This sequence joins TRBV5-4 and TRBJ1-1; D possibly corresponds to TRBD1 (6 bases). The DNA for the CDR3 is TGTGCCAGCAGCTCCGGACAGAGGATGAACACTGAAGCTTTCTTT. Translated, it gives CASSSGQRMNTEAFF.